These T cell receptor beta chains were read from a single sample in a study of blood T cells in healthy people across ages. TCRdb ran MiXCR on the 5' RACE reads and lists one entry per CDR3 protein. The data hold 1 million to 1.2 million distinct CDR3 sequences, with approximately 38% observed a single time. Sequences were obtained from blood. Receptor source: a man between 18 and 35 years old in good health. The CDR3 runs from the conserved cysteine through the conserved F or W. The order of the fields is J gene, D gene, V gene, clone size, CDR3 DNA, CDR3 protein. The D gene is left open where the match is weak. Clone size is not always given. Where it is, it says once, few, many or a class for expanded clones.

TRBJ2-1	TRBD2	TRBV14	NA	TGTGCCAGCAGCCAAGAGGGCCCTTATGCGGCGGGAGAGACCCAGTTCTTC	CASSQEGPYAAGETQFF
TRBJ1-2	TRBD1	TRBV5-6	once	TGTGCCAGCAGGGGGGGACAGGGGGCGTTTTATGGCTACACCTTC	CASRGGQGAFYGYTF
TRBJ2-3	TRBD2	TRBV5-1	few	TGCGCCAGCAGCTTTTTAGGGACTAGCACAGATACACAGTATTTT	CASSFLGTSTDTQYF
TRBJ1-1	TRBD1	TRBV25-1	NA	TGTGCCAGCAGTGAACCCGGGACAGGGAACACTGAAGCTTTCTTT	CASSEPGTGNTEAFF
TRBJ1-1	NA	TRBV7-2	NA	TGTGCCAGCAGCTCCTGGGGTGGTCTGGTAGCTTTCTTT	CASSSWGGLVAFF
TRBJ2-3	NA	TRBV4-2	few	TGTGCCAGCAGCCAGGGGGGCCTCCGGGGAGATACGCAGTATTTT	CASSQGGLRGDTQYF
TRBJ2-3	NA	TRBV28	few	TGTGCCAGCACGGATGGGGCGGGGACGCAGTATTTT	CASTDGAGTQYF
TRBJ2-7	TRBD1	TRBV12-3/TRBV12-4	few	TGTGCCAGCAGTTTAGATGTCGGACAGGAGTACGAGCAGTACTTC	CASSLDVGQEYEQYF
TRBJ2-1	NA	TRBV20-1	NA	TGCAGTGCCACAGCCGGGGGAGACAATGAGCAGTTCTTC	CSATAGGDNEQFF
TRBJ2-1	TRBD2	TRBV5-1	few	TGCGCCAGCAGCGGCCCTAGCGGGGGGCTCTACAATGAGCAGTTCTTC	CASSGPSGGLYNEQFF
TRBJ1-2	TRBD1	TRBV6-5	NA	TGTGCCAGCGCGGGGGACAGGGGGCTCTATGGCTACACCTTC	CASAGDRGLYGYTF
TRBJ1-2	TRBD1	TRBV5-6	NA	TGTGCCAGCAGCTTACGGGGACAGGGACCCTTTTTCTATGACTACACCTTC	CASSLRGQGPFFYDYTF
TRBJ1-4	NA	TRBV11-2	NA	TGTGCCAGCAGCTTAGTTCAGGGGTATGAAAAACTGTTTTTT	CASSLVQGYEKLFF
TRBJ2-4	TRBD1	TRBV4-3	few	TGCGCCAGCAGCCAAGTCGGGAACAGGGGGCTAGCCAAAAACATTCAGTACTTC	CASSQVGNRGLAKNIQYF
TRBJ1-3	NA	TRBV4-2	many	TGTGCCAGCAGCCAAGACGGGGCCTCTGGAAACACCATATATTTT	CASSQDGASGNTIYF
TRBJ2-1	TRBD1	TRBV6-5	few	TGTGCCAGCCTAGGACGGGACAGGGCTACGAATGAGCAGTTCTTC	CASLGRDRATNEQFF
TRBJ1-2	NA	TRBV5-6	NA	TGTGCCAGCAGGCACTGGGCATCGCATGGCTACACCTTC	CASRHWASHGYTF
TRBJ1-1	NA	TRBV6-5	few	TGTGCCAGCAGTTACTCGATCGGGGAAGAGCGGGGGAAGGTGAACACTGAAGCTTTCTTT	CASSYSIGEERGKVNTEAFF
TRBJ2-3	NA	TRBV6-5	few	TGTGCCAGCAGTTACTCGAATCAAGAGAGCAATCACGGGGATACGCAGTATTTT	CASSYSNQESNHGDTQYF
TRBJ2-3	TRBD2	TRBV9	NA	TGTGCCAGCAGCGAGGGTACCGCTAGCGGGGGCACAGATACGCAGTATTTT	CASSEGTASGGTDTQYF
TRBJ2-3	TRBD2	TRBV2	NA	TGTGCCAGCAGAGCGGGGGGCCACACAGATACGCAGTATTTT	CASRAGGHTDTQYF
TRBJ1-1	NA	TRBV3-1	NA	TGTGCCAGCAGCCTAAGAGCCCGGGGCGCTGAAGCTTTCTTT	CASSLRARGAEAFF
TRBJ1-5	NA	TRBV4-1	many	TGCGCCAGCAGCCAAGGGTTCAGGGTTGCAGTTTGGCAGCCCCAGCATTTT	CASSQGFRVAVWQPQHF
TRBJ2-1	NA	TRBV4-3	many	TGCGCCAGCAGCCAAGATGGGTTAGAATACAATGAGCAGTTCTTC	CASSQDGLEYNEQFF
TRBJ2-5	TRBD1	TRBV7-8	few	TGTGCCAGCAGCTTAGGCCGACAGGGGAAAGAGACCCAGTACTTC	CASSLGRQGKETQYF
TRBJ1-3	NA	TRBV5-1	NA	TGCGCCAGCAGCTTGGAAGGCGGCTCTGGAAACACCATATATTTT	CASSLEGGSGNTIYF
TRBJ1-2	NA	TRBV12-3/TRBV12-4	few	TGTGCCAGCAGCCGACAGACTCAGGGCTACACCTTC	CASSRQTQGYTF
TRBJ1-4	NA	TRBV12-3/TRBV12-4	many	TGTGCCAGTAGCCCGGACCCTAATGAAAAACTGTTTTTT	CASSPDPNEKLFF
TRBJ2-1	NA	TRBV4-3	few	TGCGCCAGCAGCCAAGAAAGTGGGGAGGGGGACAATGAGCAGTTCTTC	CASSQESGEGDNEQFF
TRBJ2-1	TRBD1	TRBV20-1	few	TGCAGTGCGCCCACAGGGGTGGTCTACAATGAGCAGTTCTTC	CSAPTGVVYNEQFF
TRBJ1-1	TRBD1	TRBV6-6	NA	TGTGCCAGCAGTTACTCCGTGGACAGGGCGAACACTGAAGCTTTCTTT	CASSYSVDRANTEAFF
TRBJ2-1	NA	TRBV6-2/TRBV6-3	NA	TGTGCCAGCTGCAATGGAGGATACAATGAGCAGTTCTTC	CASCNGGYNEQFF
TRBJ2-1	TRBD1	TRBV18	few	TGTGCCAGCTCCGGATTAGGACAGGGACGGAATGAGCAGTTCTTC	CASSGLGQGRNEQFF
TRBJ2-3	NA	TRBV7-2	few	TGTGCCAGCAGCCACAGCCTGGGGGTATCAGATACGCAGTATTTT	CASSHSLGVSDTQYF
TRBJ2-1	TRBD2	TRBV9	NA	TGTGCCAGCAGCGTAGAAGCTAGCGGTTACAATGAGCAGTTCTTC	CASSVEASGYNEQFF
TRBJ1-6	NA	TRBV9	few	TGTGCCAGCCAACCGGACCCGGAACGTTCACCCCTCCACTTT	CASQPDPERSPLHF
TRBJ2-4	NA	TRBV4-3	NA	TGCGCCAGCAGCTATACTAGGAGGGGGGCCAAAAACATTCAGTACTTC	CASSYTRRGAKNIQYF
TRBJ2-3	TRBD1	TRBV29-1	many	TGCAGCGCCAGAGGACAGGGGAGGACAGATACGCAGTATTTT	CSARGQGRTDTQYF
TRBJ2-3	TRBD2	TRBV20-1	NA	TGCAGTGCTAGCGGGGGACTAGCGGCTAGCACAGATACGCAGTATTTT	CSASGGLAASTDTQYF
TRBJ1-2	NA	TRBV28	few	TGTGGTACCGGGGGCTATGGCTACACCTTC	CGTGGYGYTF
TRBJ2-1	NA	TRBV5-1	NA	TGCGCCAGCAGCGCGGTCCTTAGTGCCTACAATGAGCAGTTCTTC	CASSAVLSAYNEQFF
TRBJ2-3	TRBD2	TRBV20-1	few	TGCAGTGCTAGAGCGGCGGGGGGGGTAACAGATACGCAGTATTTT	CSARAAGGVTDTQYF